This T cell receptor (beta chain) stems from a study of vaccination and CD4 T cells after COVID-19. Study details: Each control was exposed to a CEFX pool, an HIV-1 Nef pool, or no peptide at all.

At the Johns Hopkins FTIC core, DNA taken from cultured CD4+ T cells was sequenced by way of the Oncomine TCR Beta short-read assay. TCRdb passed the PCR reads through MiXCR, listing each CDR3 protein once. Counted here are roughly 13,000 distinct CDR3 sequences, 50% to 75% occurring once; the ten biggest clones make up roughly 14%. The CDR3 contains 15 residues. Trimming took 3 bases from V and 1 from J; bases not matched to a gene: 6. Comment on this clonotype: Its antigen is unidentified.

Noted treatment: approximately nine-day PBMC culture with coronavirus spike peptide pools or control peptides (ViraFEST assay). It was after roughly ten days of culture that CD4+ T cells were isolated by negative selection. This sequence joins TRBV12-3 or TRBV12-4 and TRBJ2-7; 7 nucleotides agree with TRBD2. The source of this sequence is a human donor who had recovered from COVID-19. Sequencing was carried out using CD4+ T cells from blood, cultured in vitro. CDR3 sequence: CASSLSLAESYEQYF. CDR3 nucleotide sequence: TGTGCCAGCAGTTTGAGTCTAGCGGAATCCTACGAGCAGTACTTC.